This T cell receptor (beta chain) was recorded in a study of post-analysis software for immune sequencing data. On the study more broadly: The courses of disease that were included comprised relapsing-remitting, secondary progressive and progressive-relapsing multiple sclerosis.

Germline CDR1 and CDR2: MNHEY and SVGAGI. The CDR3 is 17 amino acids. V was clipped by 2 bases and J by 0 bases, with 14 bases between them. Built from TCR beta cDNA, the libraries had unique molecular identifiers in them. Starting from approximately 1 to 10 million T cells, the study yielded hundreds of thousands of cDNA molecules. MiXCR, applied by TCRdb to the PCR reads, yields one record per CDR3 protein. Altogether about 380,000 distinct CDR3 sequences are present, about a third being singletons, with the ten largest covering around an eighth. Findings and limits, study-wide: By F measure, strong co-clustering occurred among samples prepared in the same batch. The study found TRBV5-6, TRBV5-1 and TRBV20-1 among four to six TRBV segments more frequent in patients than controls. Diversity measured as normalized Chao1 was significantly lower in multiple sclerosis patients than in controls.

This clonotype was counted a few times. Its antigen remains unknown. The rearrangement links TRBV6-5 to TRBJ2-1; D not certain. The TCR sequence derives from a girl aged 5-17 years with multiple sclerosis. Material: blood. CDR3 protein: CASSYIPSPSSYNEQFF. CDR3 nucleotide sequence: TGTGCCAGCAGTTACATTCCAAGTCCCAGCTCCTACAATGAGCAGTTCTTC.